The clone carrying this T cell receptor (beta chain) was seen at least ten times. The data derive from a study of regulatory T cells in long-lasting Graves disease. iRepertoire HTBI primers and Arm-PCR of CDR3 regions built TCR beta libraries. TCRdb passed the multiplex PCR reads through MiXCR, listing each CDR3 protein once. The sample contains under 450,000 distinct CDR3 sequences, 10% to 15% of which appear only once. The time point: newly diagnosed GD, antithyroid drugs for less than 3 months. Following extraction of RNA from PBMCs, that RNA was used to make the TCR library. This CDR3 spans 15 amino acids. The trim removed 4 bases at V and 6 bases at J, leaving 7 bases unmatched. Germline lookup yields CDR1 SEHNR and CDR2 FQNEAQ (reference sequence). This same sample was also part of a study on T cells in Graves' hyperthyroidism and ophthalmopathy.

The input for sequencing was peripheral blood mononuclear cells (PBMCs), taken at new diagnosis, from a patient treated with antithyroid drugs. V usage is TRBV7-9 and J usage is TRBJ2-3; 10 bases are a match to TRBD2. This clonotype was sampled from a woman in her late teens or twenties with Graves disease. In DNA, the CDR3 is TGTGCCAGCAGCTCCGAGCGGGGGGGCCCCGATACGCAGTATTTT. This sequence encodes CASSSERGGPDTQYF.